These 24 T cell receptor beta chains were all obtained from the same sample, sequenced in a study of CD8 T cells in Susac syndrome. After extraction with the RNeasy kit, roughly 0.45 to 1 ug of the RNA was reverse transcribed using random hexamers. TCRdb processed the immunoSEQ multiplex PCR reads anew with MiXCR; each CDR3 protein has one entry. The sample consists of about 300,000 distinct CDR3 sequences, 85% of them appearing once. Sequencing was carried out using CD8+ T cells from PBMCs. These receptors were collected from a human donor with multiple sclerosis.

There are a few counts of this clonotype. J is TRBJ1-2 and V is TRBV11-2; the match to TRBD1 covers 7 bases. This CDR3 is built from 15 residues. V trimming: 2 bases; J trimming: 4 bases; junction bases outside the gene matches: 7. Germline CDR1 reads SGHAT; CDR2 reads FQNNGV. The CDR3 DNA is TGTGCCAGCAGCTTATCCCCGACAGGGCCCTATGGCTACACCTTC. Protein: CASSLSPTGPYGYTF.

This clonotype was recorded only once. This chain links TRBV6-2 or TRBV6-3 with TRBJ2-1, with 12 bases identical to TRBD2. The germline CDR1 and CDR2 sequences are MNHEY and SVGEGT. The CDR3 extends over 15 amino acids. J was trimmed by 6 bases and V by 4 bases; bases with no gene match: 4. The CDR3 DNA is TGTGCCAGCAGTTCGACTAGCGGGAGTTCCAATGAGCAGTTCTTC. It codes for CASSSTSGSSNEQFF.

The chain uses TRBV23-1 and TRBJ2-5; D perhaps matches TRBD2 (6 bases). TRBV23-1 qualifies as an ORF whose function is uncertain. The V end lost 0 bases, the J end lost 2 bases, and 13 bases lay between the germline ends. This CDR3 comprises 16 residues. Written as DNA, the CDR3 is TGCGCCAGCAGTCAATCGGTGACTAGAGGGCAAGAGACCCAGTACTTC. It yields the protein CASSQSVTRGQETQYF.

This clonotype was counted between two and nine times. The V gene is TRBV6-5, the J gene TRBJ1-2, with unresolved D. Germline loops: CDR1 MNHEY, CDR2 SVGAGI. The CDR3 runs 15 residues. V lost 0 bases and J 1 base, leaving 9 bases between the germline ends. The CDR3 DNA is TGTGCCAGCAGTTACTCTGGCGGGAGTAACTATGGCTACACCTTC. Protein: CASSYSGGSNYGYTF.

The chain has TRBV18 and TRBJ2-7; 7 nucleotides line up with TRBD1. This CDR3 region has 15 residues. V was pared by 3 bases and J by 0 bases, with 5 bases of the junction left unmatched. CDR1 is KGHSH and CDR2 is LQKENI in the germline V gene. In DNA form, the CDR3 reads TGTGCCAGCTCACCGGACAGGCAGAGCTCCTACGAGCAGTACTTC. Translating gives CASSPDRQSSYEQYF.

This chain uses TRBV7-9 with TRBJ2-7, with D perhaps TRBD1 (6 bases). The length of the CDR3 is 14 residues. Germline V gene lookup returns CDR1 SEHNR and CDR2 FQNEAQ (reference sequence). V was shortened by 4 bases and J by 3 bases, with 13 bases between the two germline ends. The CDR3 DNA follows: TGTGCCAGCAGCTCTGGACAGACGTACTACGAGCAGTACTTC. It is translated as CASSSGQTYYEQYF.

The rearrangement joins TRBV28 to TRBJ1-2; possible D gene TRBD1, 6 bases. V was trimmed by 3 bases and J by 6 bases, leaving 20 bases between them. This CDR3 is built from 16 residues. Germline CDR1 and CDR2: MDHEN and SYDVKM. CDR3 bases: TGTGCCAGCAGTTTTTTACAGGTCCTTAGGGGGGATGGCTACACCTTC. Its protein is CASSFLQVLRGDGYTF.

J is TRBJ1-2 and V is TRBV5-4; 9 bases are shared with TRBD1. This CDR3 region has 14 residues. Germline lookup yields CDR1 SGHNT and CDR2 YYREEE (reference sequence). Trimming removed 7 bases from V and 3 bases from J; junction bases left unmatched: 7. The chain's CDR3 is CASRLTGGDYGYTF. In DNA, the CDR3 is TGTGCCAGCCGTCTTACAGGGGGCGACTATGGCTACACCTTC.

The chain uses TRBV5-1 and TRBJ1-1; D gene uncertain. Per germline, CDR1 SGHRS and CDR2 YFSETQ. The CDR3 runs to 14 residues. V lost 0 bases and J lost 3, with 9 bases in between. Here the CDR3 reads CASSLESVHTEAFF. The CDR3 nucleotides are TGCGCCAGCAGCTTGGAGTCGGTCCACACTGAAGCTTTCTTT.

Written as DNA, the CDR3 is TGTGCCAGCAGTTTCCCTGAATATCCAGGGGCGTCCTACGAGCAGTACTTC. Amino acid sequence: CASSFPEYPGASYEQYF. The chain links TRBV28 to TRBJ2-7, with a weak D call TRBD1 (6 bases). Looked up from germline, CDR1 is MDHEN and CDR2 is SYDVKM. The CDR3 is 17 residues long. Trimming cost V 3 bases and J 1 base, with 19 bases left between them. The variable domain in full, with the rest retrieved from reference TRBV28 and TRBJ2-7, is DVKVTQSSRYLVKRTGEKVFLECVQDMDHENMFWYRQDPGLGLRLIYFSYDVKMKEKGDIPEGYSVSREKKERFSLILESASTNQTSMYLCASSFPEYPGASYEQYFGPGTRLTVT.

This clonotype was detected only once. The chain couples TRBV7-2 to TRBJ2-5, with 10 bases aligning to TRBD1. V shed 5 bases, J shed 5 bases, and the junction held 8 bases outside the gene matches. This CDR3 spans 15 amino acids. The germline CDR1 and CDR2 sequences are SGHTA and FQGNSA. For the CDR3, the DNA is TGTGCCAGCAGCCCGGGACAGGGGTGGCGGGAGACCCAGTACTTC. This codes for CASSPGQGWRETQYF.

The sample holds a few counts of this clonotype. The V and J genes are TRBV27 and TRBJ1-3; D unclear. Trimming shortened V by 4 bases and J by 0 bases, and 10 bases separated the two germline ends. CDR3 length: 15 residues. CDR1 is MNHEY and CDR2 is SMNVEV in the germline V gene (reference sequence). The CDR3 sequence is CASSWNSNSGNTIYF. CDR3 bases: TGTGCCAGCAGTTGGAACAGCAACTCTGGAAACACCATATATTTT.

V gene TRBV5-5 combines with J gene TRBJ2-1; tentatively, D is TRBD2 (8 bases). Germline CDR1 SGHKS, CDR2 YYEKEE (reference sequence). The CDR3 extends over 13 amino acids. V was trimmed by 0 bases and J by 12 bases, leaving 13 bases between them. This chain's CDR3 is CASSLGQGLGQFF. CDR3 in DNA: TGTGCCAGCAGCTTGGGACAGGGACTAGGGCAGTTCTTC.

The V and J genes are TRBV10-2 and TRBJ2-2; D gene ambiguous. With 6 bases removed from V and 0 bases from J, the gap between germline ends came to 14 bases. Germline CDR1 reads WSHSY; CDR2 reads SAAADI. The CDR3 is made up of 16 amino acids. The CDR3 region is CASSPPIRPNTGELFF. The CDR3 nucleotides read TGCGCCAGCAGCCCACCCATTAGACCGAACACCGGGGAGCTGTTTTTT.

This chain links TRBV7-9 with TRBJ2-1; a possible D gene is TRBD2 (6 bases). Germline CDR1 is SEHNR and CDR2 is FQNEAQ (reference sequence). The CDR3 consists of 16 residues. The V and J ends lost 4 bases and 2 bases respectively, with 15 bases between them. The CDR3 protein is CASSSWGGGTYNEQFF. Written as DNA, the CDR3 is TGTGCCAGCAGCTCCTGGGGAGGCGGGACCTACAATGAGCAGTTCTTC. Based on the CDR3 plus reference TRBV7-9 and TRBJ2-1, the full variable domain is DTGVSQNPRHKITKRGQNVTFRCDPISEHNRLYWYRQTLGQGPEFLTYFQNEAQLEKSRLLSDRFSAERPKGSFSTLEIQRTEQGDSAMYLCASSSWGGGTYNEQFFGPGTRLTVL.

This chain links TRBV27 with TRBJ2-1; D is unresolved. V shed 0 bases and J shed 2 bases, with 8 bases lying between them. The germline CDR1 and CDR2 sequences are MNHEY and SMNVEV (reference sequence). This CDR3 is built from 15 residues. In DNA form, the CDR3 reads TGTGCCAGCAGTTTATCGAGCCCCCCCTACAATGAGCAGTTCTTC. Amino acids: CASSLSSPPYNEQFF.

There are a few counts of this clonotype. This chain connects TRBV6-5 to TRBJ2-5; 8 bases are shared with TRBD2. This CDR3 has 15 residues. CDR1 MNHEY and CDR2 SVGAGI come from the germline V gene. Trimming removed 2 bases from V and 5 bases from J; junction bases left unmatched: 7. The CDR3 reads CASSYTSGGRETQYF. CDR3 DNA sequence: TGTGCCAGCAGTTACACTAGCGGAGGGAGGGAGACCCAGTACTTC.

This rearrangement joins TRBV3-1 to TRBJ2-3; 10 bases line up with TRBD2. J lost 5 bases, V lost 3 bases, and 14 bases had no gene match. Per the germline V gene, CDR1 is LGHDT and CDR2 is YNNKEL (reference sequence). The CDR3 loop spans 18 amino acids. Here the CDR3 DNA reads TGTGCCAGCAGCCAGCTAGCGGGAGAGAGGGGGTTAGAAGATACGCAGTATTTT. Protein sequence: CASSQLAGERGLEDTQYF.

CDR3 in DNA: TGTGCCAGCAGTTTACTAGATTCCGGGGAGCTGTTTTTT. Translated, it gives CASSLLDSGELFF. The chain combines TRBV28 with TRBJ2-2; D ambiguous. The CDR3 is 13 residues long. Deletions cut 2 bases from V and 6 bases from J, with 7 bases between. Germline values: CDR1 MDHEN, CDR2 SYDVKM.

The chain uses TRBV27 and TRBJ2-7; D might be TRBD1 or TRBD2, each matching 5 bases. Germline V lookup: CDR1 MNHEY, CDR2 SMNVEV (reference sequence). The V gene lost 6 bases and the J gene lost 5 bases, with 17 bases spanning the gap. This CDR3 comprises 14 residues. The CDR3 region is CASSSGPWGNEQYF. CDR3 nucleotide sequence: TGTGCCAGCAGCTCCGGGCCCTGGGGGAACGAGCAGTACTTC.

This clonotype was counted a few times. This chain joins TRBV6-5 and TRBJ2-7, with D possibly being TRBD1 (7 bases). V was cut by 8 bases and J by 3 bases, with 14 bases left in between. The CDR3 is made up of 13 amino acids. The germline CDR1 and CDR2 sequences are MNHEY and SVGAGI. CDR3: CASVGRDSYEQYF. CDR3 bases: TGTGCCAGCGTCGGGCGGGACAGCTACGAGCAGTACTTC.

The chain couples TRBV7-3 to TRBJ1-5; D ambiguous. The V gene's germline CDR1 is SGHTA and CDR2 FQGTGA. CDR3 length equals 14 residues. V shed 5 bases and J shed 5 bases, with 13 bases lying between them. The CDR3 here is CASSTAGSHQPQHF. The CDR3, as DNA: TGTGCCAGCAGCACGGCCGGTTCCCATCAGCCCCAGCATTTT.

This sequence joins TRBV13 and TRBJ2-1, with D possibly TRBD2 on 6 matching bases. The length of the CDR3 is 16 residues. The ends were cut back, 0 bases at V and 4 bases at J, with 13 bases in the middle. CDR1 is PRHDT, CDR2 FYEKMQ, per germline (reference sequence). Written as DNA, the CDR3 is TGTGCCAGCAGCTTAGGAGCGGGCGGACTGTACAATGAGCAGTTCTTC. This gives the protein CASSLGAGGLYNEQFF. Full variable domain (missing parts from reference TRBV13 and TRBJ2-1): AAGVIQSPRHLIKEKRETATLKCYPIPRHDTVYWYQQGPGQDPQFLISFYEKMQSDKGSIPDRFSAQQFSDYHSELNMSSLELGDSALYFCASSLGAGGLYNEQFFGPGTRLTVL.

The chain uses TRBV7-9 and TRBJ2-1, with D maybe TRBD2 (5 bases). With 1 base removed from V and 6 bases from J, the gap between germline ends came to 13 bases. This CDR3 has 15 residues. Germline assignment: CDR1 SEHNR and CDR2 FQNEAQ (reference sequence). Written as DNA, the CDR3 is TGTGCCAGCAGCTTAGTTAGATCGGGGTCCAATGAGCAGTTCTTC. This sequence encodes CASSLVRSGSNEQFF.